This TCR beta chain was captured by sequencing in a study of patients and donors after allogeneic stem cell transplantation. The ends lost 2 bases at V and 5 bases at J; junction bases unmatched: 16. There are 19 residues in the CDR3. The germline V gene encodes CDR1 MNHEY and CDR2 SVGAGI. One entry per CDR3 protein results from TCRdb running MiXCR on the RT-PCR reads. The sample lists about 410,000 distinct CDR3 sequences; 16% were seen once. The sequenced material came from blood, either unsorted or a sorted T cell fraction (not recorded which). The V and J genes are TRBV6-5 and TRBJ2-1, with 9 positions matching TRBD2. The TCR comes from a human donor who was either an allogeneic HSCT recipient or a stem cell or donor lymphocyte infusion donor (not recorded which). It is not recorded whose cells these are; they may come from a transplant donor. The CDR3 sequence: CASSYLAGGILRENNEQFF. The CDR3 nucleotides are TGTGCCAGCAGTTACCTGGCGGGAGGGATCCTCCGGGAGAACAATGAGCAGTTCTTC.